The clone carrying this T cell receptor beta chain was counted ten times or more. The target antigen is unknown. The CDR3 is 15 amino acids. Germline V CDR1 and CDR2: MNHNS, SASEGT. Trimming removed 5 bases from V and 3 bases from J, with 17 bases in between. TCRdb redid the calling of the reads with MiXCR, one entry per CDR3 protein. This table holds about 310,000 distinct CDR3 sequences, around 25% found once. The data are from a study of T cell repertoires in cytomegalovirus infection. Study-level background: Selection of CMV epitopes for the study included recently identified HLA-C-restricted and well-studied HLA-B-restricted ones. Based on public TCR beta signatures, there were indications of CMV infection and of a matching HLA type. Study findings and constraints: The ex vivo response was dominated by HLA-C-restricted CMV-specific TCR beta clonotypes.

The sequence derives from a human donor in good health (CMV status not recorded). Some clones in this sample may be carry-over from other donors' samples. Sample: cultured PBMCs, taken from culture after CMV antigen stimulation. The V gene is TRBV6-1, the J gene TRBJ2-7, with unresolved D. Here the CDR3 reads CASSSGFQTYYEQYF. The CDR3 DNA is TGTGCCAGCAGTTCCGGGTTCCAGACCTACTACGAGCAGTACTTC.